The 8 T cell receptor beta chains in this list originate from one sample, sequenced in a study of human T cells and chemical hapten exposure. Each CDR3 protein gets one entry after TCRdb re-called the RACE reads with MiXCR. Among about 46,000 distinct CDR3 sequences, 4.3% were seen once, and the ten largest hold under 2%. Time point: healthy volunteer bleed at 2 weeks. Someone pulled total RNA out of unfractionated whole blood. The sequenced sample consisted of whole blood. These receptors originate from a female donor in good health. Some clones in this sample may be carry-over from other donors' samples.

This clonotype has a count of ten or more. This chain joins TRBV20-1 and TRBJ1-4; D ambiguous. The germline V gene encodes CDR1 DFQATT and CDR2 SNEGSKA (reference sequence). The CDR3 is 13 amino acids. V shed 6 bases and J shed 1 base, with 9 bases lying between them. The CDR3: CSAGPQTNEKLFF. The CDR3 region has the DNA TGCAGTGCCGGACCTCAAACTAATGAAAAACTGTTTTTT.

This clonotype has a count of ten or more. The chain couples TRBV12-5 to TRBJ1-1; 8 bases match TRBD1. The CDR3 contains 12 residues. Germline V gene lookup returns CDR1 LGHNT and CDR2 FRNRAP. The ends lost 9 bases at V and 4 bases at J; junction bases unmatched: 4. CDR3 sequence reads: CASSGGSTEAFF. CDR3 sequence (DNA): TGTGCTAGCTCAGGGGGCAGCACTGAAGCTTTCTTT.

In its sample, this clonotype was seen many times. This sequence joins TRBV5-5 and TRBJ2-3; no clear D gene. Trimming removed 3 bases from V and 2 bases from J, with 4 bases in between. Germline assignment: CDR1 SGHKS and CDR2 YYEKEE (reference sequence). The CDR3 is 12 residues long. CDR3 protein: CASSSPTDTQYF. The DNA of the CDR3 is TGTGCCAGCAGCTCCCCCACAGATACGCAGTATTTT.

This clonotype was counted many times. In nucleotides, the CDR3 is TGTGCCAGCAGTTACTCGGGCAGGGGCAATGAGCAGTTCTTC. It translates to CASSYSGRGNEQFF. V and J are TRBV6-5 and TRBJ2-1; perhaps TRBD1 as D (6 bases). The CDR3 runs to 14 residues. The V gene lost 0 bases and the J gene lost 6 bases, with 9 bases spanning the gap. Germline V CDR1 and CDR2: MNHEY, SVGAGI.

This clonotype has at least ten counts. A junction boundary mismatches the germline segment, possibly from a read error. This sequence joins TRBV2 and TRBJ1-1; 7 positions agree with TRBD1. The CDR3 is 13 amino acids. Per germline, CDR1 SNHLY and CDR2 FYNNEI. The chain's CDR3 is CASSANRGTEVFF. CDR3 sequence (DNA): TGTGCCAGCAGTGCAAACAGGGGTACTGAAGTTTTCTTT.

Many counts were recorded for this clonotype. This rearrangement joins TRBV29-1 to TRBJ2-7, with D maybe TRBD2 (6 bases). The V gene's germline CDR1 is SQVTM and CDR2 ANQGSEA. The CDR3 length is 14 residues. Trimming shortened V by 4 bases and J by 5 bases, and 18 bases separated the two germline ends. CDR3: CSVVTGLHIHEQYF. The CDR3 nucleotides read TGCAGCGTTGTGACGGGACTCCATATCCACGAGCAGTACTTC.

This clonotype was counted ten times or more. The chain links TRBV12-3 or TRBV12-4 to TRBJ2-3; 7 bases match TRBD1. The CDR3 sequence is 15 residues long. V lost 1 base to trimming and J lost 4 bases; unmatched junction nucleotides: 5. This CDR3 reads CASSLGDSFSDTQYF. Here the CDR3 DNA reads TGTGCCAGCAGTTTAGGGGACAGTTTCTCAGATACGCAGTATTTT.

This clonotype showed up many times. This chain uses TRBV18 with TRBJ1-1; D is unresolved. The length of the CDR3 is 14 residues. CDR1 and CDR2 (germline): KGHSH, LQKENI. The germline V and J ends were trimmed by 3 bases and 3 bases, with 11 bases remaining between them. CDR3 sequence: CASSPLDVHTEAFF. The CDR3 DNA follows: TGTGCCAGCTCACCCCTGGATGTTCACACTGAAGCTTTCTTT. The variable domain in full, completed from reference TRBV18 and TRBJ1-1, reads NAGVMQNPRHLVRRRGQEARLRCSPMKGHSHVYWYRQLPEEGLKFMVYLQKENIIDESGMPKERFSAEFPKEGPSILRIQQVVRGDSAAYFCASSPLDVHTEAFFGQGTRLTVV.